One T cell receptor beta chain is described in this entry. The clone's antigen remains unknown. Base qualities are not at hand, and no much larger clone is one base apart. The trial excluded patients who had a history of autoimmune disease or were on systemic immunosuppression. In every dose cohort, peripheral blood was drawn for TCR sequencing at baseline, cycle 4 day 1, and cycle 7 day 1. The samples were taken from a phase I, first-in-human, multicenter, open-label dose-escalation trial of ivuxolimab. The trial enrolled adults with locally advanced or metastatic head and neck squamous cell, hepatocellular, melanoma or renal cell carcinoma. Before TCR sequencing, CD4+ and CD8+ T cells were separately sorted from peripheral blood. The source of the sample is a study of OX40 agonist ivuxolimab in advanced cancers. For the study in its entirety: Ivuxolimab was an agonistic, fully human IgG2 monoclonal antibody directed against OX40 (CD134), a costimulatory receptor. The paper reports the monotherapy dose-escalation portion (N ≈ 50 patients) of the phase I ivuxolimab trial. Patients were allowed to have had prior anti-PD-1, anti-PD-L1 or anti-CTLA-4 therapy, and approximately 40% of the dose-escalation patients had previously received checkpoint inhibitors. Intravenous ivuxolimab was administered to patients every 2 weeks at six dose levels: 0.01, 0.1, 0.3, 1.5, 3 and 10 mg/kg. Of the roughly 52 patients in dose escalation, about 20 had hepatocellular carcinoma, approximately 15 had melanoma, 9 had renal cell carcinoma and 9 had head and neck cancer. Peripheral TCRbeta sequencing aimed to test whether ivuxolimab altered TCR sequence diversity and caused clonal T-cell expansion. Partial responses occurred in three dose-escalation patients, of whom one had hepatocellular carcinoma and two had cutaneous melanoma. In the dose-escalation cohort, around four fifths of patients were male, and the mean age was approximately 60 years, with a range of roughly 23 to 85. General findings and caveats noted by the study authors: After ivuxolimab, expanded clones were on average more numerous among CD8+ T cells than among CD4+ T cells. At doses from 0.1 to 3.0 mg/kg, clonal expansion was seen in both CD4+ and CD8+ blood T cells between baseline and week 6. Low levels of normalized T-cell clonal expansion were also seen in some patients who did not respond. In the 0.1-3.0 mg/kg groups, partial responders were among the patients with the lowest normalized peripheral clonal expansion, particularly in CD8+ T cells. The antigen specificity of the clonally expanded peripheral T cells was not determined.

The germline V gene (reference sequence) provides CDR1 MNHNY and CDR2 SVGAGI. The CDR3 starts with the cysteine, ends with the phenylalanine, and has 12 residues. Only the CDR3 region is kept as DNA, spanning 36 bases read in frame from base 1. V sheds 5 bases and J sheds 8 bases, leaving 12 bases between their ends. Genomic DNA was isolated from the sorted cells so that the TCRbeta CDR3 region could be sequenced. The immunoSEQ Assay was used for sequencing of TCRbeta CDR3 regions. This immuneACCESS table, as held by TCRdb, lists in-frame sequences with V and J called but not all clones. Of the missing ones, under half trace to an unresolved V gene in checked studies; the others have no known cause. This sample lists about 35,000 clones; roughly 84% were detected once. The ten largest account for about 2% of the sample.

The specimen comprised CD4+ or CD8+ T cells sorted from blood, sampled in a trial of the OX40 agonist ivuxolimab. This TCR was recovered from an adult with an advanced solid tumor such as melanoma, head and neck, liver or kidney cancer. The chain joins TRBV6-6 to TRBJ1-2; the D gene is perhaps TRBD1, on 5 matching bases. The nucleotide sequence is TGTGCCAGCAGTAAAACAGGCGGCGGCTACACCTTC. This gives the protein CASSKTGGGYTF.